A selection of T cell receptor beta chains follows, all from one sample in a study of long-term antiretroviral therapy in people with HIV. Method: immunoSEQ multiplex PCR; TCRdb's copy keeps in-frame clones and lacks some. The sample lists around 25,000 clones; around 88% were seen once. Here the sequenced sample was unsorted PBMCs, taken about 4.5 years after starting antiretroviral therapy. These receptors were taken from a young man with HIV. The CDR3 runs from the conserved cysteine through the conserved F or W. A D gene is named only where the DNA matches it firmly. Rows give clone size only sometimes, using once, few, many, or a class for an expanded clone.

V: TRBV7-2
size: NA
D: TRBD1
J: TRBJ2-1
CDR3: CASTPAAGGFNEQFF
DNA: TGTGCCAGCACACCAGCGGCAGGGGGCTTCAATGAGCAGTTCTTC

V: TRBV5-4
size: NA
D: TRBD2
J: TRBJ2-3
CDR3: CASSTGTSGRTDTQYF
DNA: TGTGCCAGCAGCACCGGGACTAGCGGGAGGACAGATACGCAGTATTTT

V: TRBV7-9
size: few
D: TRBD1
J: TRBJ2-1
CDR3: CASSSTYRGALYNEQFF
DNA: TGTGCCAGCAGCTCTACTTACAGGGGTGCCCTCTACAATGAGCAGTTCTTC

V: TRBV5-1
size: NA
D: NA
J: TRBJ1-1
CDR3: CASSLAEGGTEAFF
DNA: TGCGCCAGCAGCTTGGCCGAGGGAGGCACTGAAGCTTTCTTT

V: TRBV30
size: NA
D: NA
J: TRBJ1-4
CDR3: CAFYPGRLLRNEKLFF
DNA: TGTGCCTTCTATCCCGGTCGGCTCCTTCGGAATGAAAAACTGTTTTTT

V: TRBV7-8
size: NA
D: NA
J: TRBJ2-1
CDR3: CASSLAPGTAYNEQFF
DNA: TGTGCCAGCAGCTTAGCGCCCGGGACGGCTTACAATGAGCAGTTCTTC

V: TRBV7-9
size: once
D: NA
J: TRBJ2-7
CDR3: CASSTDRTLFEQYF
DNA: TGTGCCAGCAGCACCGACAGGACCCTTTTCGAGCAGTACTTC

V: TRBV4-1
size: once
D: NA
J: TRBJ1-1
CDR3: CASSSGNTEAFF
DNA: TGCGCCAGCAGCTCCGGGAACACTGAAGCTTTCTTT

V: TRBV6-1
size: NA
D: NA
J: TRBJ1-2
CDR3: CASSAQVNYGYTF
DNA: TGTGCCAGCAGTGCACAGGTTAACTATGGCTACACCTTC

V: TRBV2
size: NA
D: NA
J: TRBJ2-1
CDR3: CAEGKPGPMWGFF
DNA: TGTGCCGAAGGGAAACCGGGGCCAATGTGGGGGTTCTTC

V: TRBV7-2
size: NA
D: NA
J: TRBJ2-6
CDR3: CADEPGTGANVLTF
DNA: TGTGCCGACGAACCAGGGACTGGGGCCAACGTCCTGACTTTC

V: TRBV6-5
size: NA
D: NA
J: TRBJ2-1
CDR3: CASSYERAKYNEQFF
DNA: TGTGCCAGCAGTTACGAGCGGGCCAAATACAATGAGCAGTTCTTC

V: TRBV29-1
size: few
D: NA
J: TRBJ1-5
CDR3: CSVGTDNQPQHF
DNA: TGCAGCGTCGGGACGGATAATCAGCCCCAGCATTTT

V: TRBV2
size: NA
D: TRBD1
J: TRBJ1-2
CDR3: CASNGDRGSYGYTF
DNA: TGTGCCAGCAACGGGGACAGGGGGTCATATGGCTACACCTTC

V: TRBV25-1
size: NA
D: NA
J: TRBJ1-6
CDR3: CASSDSPSTPLHF
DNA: TGTGCCAGCAGTGACTCTCCCTCGACACCCCTCCACTTT

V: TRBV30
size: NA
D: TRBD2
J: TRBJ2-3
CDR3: CAWYPRLAGVNTQYF
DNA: TGTGCCTGGTACCCCCGACTAGCGGGAGTAAATACGCAGTATTTT

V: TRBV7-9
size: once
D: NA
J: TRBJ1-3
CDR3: CASSFSGAAGNTIYF
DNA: TGTGCCAGCAGCTTTTCCGGGGCGGCGGGAAACACCATATATTTT

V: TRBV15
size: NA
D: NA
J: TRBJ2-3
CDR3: CATSGSLGDTQYF
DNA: TGTGCCACCAGTGGATCTCTAGGAGATACGCAGTATTTT

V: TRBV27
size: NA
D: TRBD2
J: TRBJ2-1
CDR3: CASSPGLAGGSSYNEQFF
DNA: TGTGCCAGCAGTCCGGGACTAGCGGGAGGAAGCTCCTACAATGAGCAGTTCTTC

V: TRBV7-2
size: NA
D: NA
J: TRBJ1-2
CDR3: CASSLGVQGYTF
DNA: TGTGCCAGCAGCTTAGGGGTACAAGGCTACACCTTC

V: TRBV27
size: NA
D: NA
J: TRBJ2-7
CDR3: CASARGSSYEQYF
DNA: TGTGCCAGTGCTAGGGGAAGCTCCTACGAGCAGTACTTC

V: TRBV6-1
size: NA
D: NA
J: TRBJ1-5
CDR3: CASREPDQPQHF
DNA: TGTGCCAGCAGGGAACCAGATCAGCCCCAGCATTTT

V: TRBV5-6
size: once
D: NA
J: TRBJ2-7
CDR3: CASSLETGYEQYF
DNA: TGTGCCAGCAGCTTGGAGACAGGATACGAGCAGTACTTC

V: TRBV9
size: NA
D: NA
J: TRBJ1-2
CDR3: CASSVHEGPYGYTF
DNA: TGTGCCAGCAGCGTCCACGAGGGCCCCTATGGCTACACCTTC

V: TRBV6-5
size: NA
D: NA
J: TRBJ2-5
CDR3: CASSLSGEIQETQYF
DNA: TGTGCCAGCAGCCTATCAGGGGAGATCCAAGAGACCCAGTACTTC

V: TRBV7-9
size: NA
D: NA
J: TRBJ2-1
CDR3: CASSESREQFF
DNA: TGTGCCAGCAGCGAATCTAGGGAGCAGTTCTTC

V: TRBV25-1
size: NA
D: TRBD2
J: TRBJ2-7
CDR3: CASSARRENIYEQYF
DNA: TGTGCCAGCAGTGCCAGGCGGGAGAACATTTACGAGCAGTACTTC

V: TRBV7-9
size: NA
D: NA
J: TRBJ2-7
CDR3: CASSSISYEQYF
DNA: TGTGCCAGCAGCTCCATCTCCTACGAGCAGTACTTC

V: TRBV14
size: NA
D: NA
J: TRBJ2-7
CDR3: CASSQGGPAYEQYF
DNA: TGTGCCAGCAGCCAAGGGGGTCCAGCCTACGAGCAGTACTTC

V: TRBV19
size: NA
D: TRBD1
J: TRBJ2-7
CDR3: CASSRGQPREQYF
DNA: TGTGCCAGTAGCCGGGGACAGCCAAGGGAGCAGTACTTC

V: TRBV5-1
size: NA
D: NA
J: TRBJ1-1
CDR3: CASSLVGGEAFF
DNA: TGCGCCAGCAGCTTGGTGGGGGGGGAAGCTTTCTTT

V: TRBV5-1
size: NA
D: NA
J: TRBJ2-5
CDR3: CASSLVVGAKETQYF
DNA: TGCGCCAGCAGCTTGGTTGTCGGGGCAAAGGAGACCCAGTACTTC

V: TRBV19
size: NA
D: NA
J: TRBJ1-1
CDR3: CASSTWGLNTEAFF
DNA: TGTGCCAGTAGTACCTGGGGCTTGAACACTGAAGCTTTCTTT

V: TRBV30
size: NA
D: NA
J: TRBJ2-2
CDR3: CAWGALNTGELFF
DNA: TGTGCCTGGGGGGCACTGAACACCGGGGAGCTGTTTTTT

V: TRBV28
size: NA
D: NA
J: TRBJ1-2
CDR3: CASTGRGPYGYTF
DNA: TGTGCCAGCACCGGCCGCGGTCCCTATGGCTACACCTTC

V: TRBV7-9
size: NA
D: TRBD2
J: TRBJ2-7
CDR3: CASGPGSGGAYEQYF
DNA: TGTGCCAGCGGTCCAGGTAGCGGGGGCGCGTACGAGCAGTACTTC

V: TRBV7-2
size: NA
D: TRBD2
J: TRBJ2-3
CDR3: CASSGGADTQYF
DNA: TGTGCCAGCAGCGGGGGGGCAGATACGCAGTATTTT

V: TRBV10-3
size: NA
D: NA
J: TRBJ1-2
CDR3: CAINGDTNYGYTF
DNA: TGTGCCATCAATGGAGATACTAACTATGGCTACACCTTC

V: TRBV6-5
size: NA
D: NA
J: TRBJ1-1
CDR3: CASSYGAMNEAFF
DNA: TGTGCCAGCAGTTACGGGGCCATGAATGAGGCTTTCTTT

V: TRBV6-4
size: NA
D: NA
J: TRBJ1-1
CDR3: CASSGDNTEAFF
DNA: TGTGCCAGCAGTGGGGACAACACTGAAGCTTTCTTT

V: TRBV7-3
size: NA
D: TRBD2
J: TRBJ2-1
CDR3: CASSLVAGLGRGNEQFF
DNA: TGTGCCAGCAGCTTGGTAGCGGGGCTGGGGAGGGGCAATGAGCAGTTCTTC